The 7 T cell receptor beta chains below come from one sample, sequenced in a study of T cells in Graves' hyperthyroidism and ophthalmopathy. The source material, RNA transcripts, was used to amplify TCR beta CDR3 regions. When the TCR CDR3 underwent first-round RT-PCR, the HTBI primer set was used. MiXCR, applied by TCRdb to the multiplex PCR reads, yields one record per CDR3 protein. The sample contains around 600,000 distinct CDR3 sequences, about 14% of which appear only once. The sequencing sample was made of blood. The receptors originated from a woman aged 45-59 years with Graves' ophthalmopathy.

With respect to this clonotype: With a much larger clone just one base away, this may be a read error. The CDR3 region has the DNA TGTGCCAGCAGGGAGTGCGCAGATACGCAGTATTTT. Translating gives CASRECADTQYF. V is TRBV11-2 and J is TRBJ2-3; D is undetermined. CDR3 size: 12 residues. Germline loops: CDR1 SGHAT, CDR2 FQNNGV. The V and J ends lost 6 bases and 4 bases respectively, with 8 bases between them.

This clonotype was detected a few times. This chain uses TRBV10-3 with TRBJ2-1; TRBD2 matches 7 bases. In germline, CDR1 is ENHRY, CDR2 SYGVKD. The junction had 6 bases not matched to a gene; V was cut back by 7 bases and J by 6 bases. This CDR3 contains 13 residues. The CDR3 is CAIMGGSINEQFF. CDR3 DNA: TGTGCCATCATGGGCGGGAGCATCAATGAGCAGTTCTTC.

The chain is built from TRBV28 and TRBJ1-5, with D unresolved. Germline CDR1 reads MDHEN; CDR2 reads SYDVKM. This CDR3 spans 15 amino acids. V lost 3 bases and J lost 2, with 11 bases in between. The CDR3 DNA follows: TGTGCCAGCAGTTTCGAGGGCGAGGGCAATCAGCCCCAGCATTTT. Encoded protein: CASSFEGEGNQPQHF.

This clonotype has a count of ten or more. The chain couples TRBV7-2 to TRBJ2-3; TRBD2 matches 10 bases. Losses at the gene ends were 6 bases for V and 2 bases for J; bases not matched to a gene: 5. This CDR3 is 15 amino acids long. CDR1 and CDR2 from the germline V gene are SGHTA and FQGNSA. CDR3 sequence (DNA): TGTGCCAGCAGGGAACTAGCGGGAATCACAGATACGCAGTATTTT. Translation gives CASRELAGITDTQYF.

This chain joins TRBV19 and TRBJ2-1; D is unclear. The germline V gene has CDR1 LNHDA and CDR2 SQIVND (reference sequence). The ends were cut back, 3 bases at V and 7 bases at J, with 7 bases in the middle. The CDR3 consists of 12 residues. Written as DNA, the CDR3 is TGTGCCAGTAGTATTCCCCGGAATGAGCAGTTCTTC. Encoded protein: CASSIPRNEQFF. Supplemented by reference TRBV19 and TRBJ2-1, the full variable domain reads DGGITQSPKYLFRKEGQNVTLSCEQNLNHDAMYWYRQDPGQGLRLIYYSQIVNDFQKGDIAEGYSVSREKKESFPLTVTSAQKNPTAFYLCASSIPRNEQFFGPGTRLTVL.

This clonotype was seen a handful of times. The chain recombines TRBV4-1 with TRBJ2-1, with TRBD2 matching over 14 bases. The V and J ends lost 6 bases and 4 bases, in that order; junction bases with no gene match: 11. Looked up from germline, CDR1 is MGHRA and CDR2 is YSYEKL. CDR3 length: 18 amino acids. CDR3 region: CASSRGTSGSRGYNEQFF. CDR3 in DNA: TGCGCCAGCAGTCGTGGGACTAGCGGGAGTAGAGGGTACAATGAGCAGTTCTTC.

This clonotype was found a few times. An end of the junction differs from the germline gene, which may be a read error. The chain joins TRBV9 to TRBJ1-2; D is uncertain. CDR1 is SGDLS and CDR2 is YYNGEE in the germline V gene. This CDR3 has 16 amino acids. CDR3 region: CASGVSSEAANYGYTF. The DNA of the CDR3 is TGTGCCAGCGGCGTAAGTTCAGAGGCCGCTAACTATGGCTACACCTTC.